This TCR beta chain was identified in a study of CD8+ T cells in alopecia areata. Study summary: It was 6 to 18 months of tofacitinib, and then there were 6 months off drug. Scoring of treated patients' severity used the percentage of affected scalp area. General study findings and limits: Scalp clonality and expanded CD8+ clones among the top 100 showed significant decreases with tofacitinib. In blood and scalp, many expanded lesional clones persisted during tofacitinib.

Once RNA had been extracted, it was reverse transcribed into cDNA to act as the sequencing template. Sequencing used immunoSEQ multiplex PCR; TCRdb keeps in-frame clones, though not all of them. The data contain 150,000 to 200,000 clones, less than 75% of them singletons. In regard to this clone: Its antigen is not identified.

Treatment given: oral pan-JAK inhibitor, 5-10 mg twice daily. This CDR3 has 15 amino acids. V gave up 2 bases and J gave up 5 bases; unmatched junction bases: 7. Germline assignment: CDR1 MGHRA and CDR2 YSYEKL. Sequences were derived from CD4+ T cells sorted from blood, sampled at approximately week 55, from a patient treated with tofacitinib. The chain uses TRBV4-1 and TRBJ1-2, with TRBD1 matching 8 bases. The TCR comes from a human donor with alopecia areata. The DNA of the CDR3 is TGCGCCAGCAGCCAAAGCCTGGACAGGGTGTATGGCTACACCTTC. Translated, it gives CASSQSLDRVYGYTF.